This record covers a single T cell receptor (beta chain). The target antigen is unknown. PCR was performed using 60 Vbeta and 13 Jbeta primers. This table comes from immunoSEQ multiplex PCR, and its TCRdb copy is limited to in-frame clones, with some not included. The table shows 65,000 to 85,000 clones, with around 63% occurring only once. The CDR3 loop spans 15 amino acids. Germline CDR1 reads SGDLS; CDR2 reads YYNGEE. J was trimmed by 6 bases and V by 5 bases; bases with no gene match: 10. The sample comes from a study of cytomegalovirus exposure and HLA in healthy donors. Study observations and caveats: Sequencing depth roughly uniform across donors was assumed in presence/absence analyses.

This clonotype was obtained from a woman in her 30s in good health and CMV-seronegative. What was sequenced was PBMCs. The chain couples TRBV9 to TRBJ2-1, with 8 bases lining up with TRBD2. Written as DNA, the CDR3 is TGTGCCAGCAGACCGGGACTAGGCAGGGGCAATGAGCAGTTCTTC. Protein product: CASRPGLGRGNEQFF.